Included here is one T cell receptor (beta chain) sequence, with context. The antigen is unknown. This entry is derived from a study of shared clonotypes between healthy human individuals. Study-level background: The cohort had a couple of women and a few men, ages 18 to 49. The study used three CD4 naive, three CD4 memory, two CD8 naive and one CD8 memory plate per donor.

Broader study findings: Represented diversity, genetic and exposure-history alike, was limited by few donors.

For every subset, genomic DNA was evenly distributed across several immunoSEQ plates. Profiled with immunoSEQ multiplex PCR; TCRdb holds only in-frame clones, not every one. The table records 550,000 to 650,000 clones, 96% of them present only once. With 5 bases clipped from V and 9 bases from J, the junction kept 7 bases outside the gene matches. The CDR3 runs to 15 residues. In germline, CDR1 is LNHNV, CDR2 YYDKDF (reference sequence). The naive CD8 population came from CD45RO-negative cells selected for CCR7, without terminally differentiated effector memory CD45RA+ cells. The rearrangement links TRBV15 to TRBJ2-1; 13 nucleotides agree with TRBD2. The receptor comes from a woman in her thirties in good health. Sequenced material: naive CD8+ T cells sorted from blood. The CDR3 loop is CATSDATSGRIEQFF. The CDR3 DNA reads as TGTGCCACCAGCGATGCGACTAGCGGGAGGATTGAGCAGTTCTTC.